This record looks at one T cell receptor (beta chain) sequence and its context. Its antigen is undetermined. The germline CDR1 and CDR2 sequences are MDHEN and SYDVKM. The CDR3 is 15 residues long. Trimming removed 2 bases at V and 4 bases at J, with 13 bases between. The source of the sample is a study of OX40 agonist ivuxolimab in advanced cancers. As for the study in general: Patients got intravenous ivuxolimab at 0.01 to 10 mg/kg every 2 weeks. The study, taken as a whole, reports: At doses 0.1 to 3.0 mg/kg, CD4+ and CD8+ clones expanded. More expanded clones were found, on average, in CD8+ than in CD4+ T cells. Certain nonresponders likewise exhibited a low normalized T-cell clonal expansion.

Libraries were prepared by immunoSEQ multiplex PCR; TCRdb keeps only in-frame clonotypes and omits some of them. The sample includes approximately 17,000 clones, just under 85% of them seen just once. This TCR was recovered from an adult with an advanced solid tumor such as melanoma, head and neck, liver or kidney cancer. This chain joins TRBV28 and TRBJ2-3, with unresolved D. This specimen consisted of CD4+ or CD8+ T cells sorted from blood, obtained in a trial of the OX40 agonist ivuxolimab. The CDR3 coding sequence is TGTGCCAGCAGTTTAGATGGGGTGAGGTCAGATACGCAGTATTTT. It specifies CASSLDGVRSDTQYF.